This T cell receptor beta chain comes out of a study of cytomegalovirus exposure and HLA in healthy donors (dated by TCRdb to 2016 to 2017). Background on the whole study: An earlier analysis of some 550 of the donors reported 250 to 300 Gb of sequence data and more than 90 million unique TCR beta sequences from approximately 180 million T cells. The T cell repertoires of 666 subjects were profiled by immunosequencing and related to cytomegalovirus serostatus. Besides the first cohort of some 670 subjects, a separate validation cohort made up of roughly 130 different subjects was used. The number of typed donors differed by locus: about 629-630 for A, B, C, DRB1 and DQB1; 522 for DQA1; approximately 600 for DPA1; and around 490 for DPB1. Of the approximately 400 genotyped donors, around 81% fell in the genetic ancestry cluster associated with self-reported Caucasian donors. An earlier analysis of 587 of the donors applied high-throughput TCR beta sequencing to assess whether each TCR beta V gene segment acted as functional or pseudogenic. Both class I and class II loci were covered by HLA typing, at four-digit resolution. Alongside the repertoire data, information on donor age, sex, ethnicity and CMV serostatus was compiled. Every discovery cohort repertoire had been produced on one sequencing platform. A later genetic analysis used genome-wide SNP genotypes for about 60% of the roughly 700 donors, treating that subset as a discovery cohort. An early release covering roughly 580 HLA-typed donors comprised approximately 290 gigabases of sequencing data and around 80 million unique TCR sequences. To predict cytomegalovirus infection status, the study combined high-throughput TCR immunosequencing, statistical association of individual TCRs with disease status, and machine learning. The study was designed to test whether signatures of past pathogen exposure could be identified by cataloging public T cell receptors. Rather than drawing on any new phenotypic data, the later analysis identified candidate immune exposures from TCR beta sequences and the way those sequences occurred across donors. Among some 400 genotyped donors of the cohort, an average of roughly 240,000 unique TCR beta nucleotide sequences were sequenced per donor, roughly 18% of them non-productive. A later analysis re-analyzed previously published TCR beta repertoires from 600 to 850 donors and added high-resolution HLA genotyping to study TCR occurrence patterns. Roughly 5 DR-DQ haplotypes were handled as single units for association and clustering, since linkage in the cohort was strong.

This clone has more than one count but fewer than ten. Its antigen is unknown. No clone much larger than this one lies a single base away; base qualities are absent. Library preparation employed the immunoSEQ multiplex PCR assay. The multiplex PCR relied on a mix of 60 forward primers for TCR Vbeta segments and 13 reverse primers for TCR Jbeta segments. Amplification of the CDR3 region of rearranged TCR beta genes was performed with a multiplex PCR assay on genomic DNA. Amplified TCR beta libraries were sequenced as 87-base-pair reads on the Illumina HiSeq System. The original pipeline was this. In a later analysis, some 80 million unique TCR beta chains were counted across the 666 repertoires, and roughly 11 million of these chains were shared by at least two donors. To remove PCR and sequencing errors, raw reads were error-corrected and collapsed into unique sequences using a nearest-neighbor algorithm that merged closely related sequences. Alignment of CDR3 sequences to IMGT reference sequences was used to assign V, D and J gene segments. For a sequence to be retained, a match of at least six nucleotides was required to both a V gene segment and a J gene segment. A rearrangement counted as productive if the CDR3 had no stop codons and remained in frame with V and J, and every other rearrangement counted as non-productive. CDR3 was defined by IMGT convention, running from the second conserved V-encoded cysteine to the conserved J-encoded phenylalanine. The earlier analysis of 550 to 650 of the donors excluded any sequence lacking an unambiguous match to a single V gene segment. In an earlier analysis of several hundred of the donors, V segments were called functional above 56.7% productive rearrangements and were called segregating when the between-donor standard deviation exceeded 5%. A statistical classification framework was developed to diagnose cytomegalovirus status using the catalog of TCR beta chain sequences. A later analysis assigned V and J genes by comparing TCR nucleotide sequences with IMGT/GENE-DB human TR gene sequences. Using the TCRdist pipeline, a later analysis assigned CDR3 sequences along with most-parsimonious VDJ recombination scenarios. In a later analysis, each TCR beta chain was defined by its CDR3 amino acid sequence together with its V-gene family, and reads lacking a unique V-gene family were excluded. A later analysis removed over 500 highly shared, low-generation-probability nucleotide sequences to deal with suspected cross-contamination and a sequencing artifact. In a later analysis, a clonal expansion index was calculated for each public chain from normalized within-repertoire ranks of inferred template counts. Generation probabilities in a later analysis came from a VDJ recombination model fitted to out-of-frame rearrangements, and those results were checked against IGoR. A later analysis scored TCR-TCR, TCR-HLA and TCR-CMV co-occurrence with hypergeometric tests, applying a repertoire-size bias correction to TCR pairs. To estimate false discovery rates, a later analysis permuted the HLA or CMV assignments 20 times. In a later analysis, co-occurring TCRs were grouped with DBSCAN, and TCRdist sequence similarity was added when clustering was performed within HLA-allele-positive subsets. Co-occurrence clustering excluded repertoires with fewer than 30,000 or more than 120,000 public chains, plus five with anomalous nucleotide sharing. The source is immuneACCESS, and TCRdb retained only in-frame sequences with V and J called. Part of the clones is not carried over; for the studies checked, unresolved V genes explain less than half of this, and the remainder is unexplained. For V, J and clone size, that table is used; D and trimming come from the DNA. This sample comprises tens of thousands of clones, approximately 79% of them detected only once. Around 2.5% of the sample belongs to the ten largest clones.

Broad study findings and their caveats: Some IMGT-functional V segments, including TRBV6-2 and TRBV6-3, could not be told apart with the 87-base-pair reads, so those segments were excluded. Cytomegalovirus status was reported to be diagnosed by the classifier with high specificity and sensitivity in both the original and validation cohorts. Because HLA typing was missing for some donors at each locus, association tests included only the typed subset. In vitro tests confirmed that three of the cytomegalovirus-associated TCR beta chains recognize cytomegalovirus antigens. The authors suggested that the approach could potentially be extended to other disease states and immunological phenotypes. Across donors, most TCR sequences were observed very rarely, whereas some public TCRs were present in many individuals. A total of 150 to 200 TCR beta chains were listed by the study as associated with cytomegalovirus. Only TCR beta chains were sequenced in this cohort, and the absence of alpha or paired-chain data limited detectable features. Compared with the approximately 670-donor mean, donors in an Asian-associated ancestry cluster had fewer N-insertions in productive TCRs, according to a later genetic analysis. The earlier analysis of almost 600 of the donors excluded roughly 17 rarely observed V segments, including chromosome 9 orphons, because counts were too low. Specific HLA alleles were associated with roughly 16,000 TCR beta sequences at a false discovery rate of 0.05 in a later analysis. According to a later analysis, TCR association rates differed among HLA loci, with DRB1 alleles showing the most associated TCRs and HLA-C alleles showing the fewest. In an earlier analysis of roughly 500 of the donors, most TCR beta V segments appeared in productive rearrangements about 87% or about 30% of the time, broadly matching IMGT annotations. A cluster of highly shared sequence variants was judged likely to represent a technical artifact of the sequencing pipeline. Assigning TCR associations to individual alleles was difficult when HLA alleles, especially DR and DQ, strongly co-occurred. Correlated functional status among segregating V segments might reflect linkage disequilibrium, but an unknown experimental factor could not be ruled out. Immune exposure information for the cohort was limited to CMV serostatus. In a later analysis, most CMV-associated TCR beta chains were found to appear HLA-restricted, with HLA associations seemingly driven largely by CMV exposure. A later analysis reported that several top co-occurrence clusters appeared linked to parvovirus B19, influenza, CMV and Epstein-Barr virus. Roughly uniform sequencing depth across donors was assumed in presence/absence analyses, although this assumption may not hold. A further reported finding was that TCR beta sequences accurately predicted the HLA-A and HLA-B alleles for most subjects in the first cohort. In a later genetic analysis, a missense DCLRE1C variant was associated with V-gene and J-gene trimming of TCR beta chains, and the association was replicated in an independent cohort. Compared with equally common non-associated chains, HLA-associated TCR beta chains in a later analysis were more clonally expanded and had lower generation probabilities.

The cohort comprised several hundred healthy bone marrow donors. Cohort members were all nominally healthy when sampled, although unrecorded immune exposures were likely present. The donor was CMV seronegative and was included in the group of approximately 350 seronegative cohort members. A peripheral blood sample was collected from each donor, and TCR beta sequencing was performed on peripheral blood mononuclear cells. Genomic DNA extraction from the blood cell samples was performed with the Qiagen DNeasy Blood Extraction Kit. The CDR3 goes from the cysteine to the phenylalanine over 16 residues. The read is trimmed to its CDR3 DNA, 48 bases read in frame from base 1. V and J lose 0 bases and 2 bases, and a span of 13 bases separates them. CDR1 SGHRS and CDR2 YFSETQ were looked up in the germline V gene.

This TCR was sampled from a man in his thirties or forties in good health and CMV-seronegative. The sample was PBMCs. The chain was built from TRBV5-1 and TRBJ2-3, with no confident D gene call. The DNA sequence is TGCGCCAGCAGCTTGGATGACCAGCAGGACACAGATACGCAGTATTTT. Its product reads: CASSLDDQQDTDTQYF.